This section outlines one T cell receptor (beta chain) sequence together with its context. Its binding antigen is unknown. Per-nucleotide qualities are absent, and no much larger clonotype sits a single base away. The meaning of the sample's time point label: roughly 26 weeks on oral tofacitinib. Taken with the paper, the label for treatment or condition translates to: oral pan-JAK inhibitor, 5-10 mg twice daily. Lesional scalp punch biopsies and peripheral blood were collected from alopecia areata patients. PBMCs were isolated by density centrifugation and stained for CD3, CD4 and CD8, and CD4+ and CD8+ T cells were sorted on a FACSAria. The protocol used for the library was the immunoSEQ multiplex PCR assay. RNA was extracted from all samples and reverse transcribed into cDNA as template for TCR sequencing. First-strand cDNA was synthesized with SuperScript III using a 2:1 mix of oligo-dT and random hexamers. A synthetic immune receptor repertoire was used to measure amplification bias, and any remaining bias was corrected computationally. The original methods were these. Raw reads were preprocessed to remove errors, and CDR3 was defined according to IMGT conventions as the region from the conserved cysteine to phenylalanine. To get clonality, Shannon entropy was normalized by log2 of the number of productive unique TCRs and the result was subtracted from 1. CD4 or CD8 identity of scalp clones was inferred by cross-referencing scalp TCRbeta sequences with sorted blood CD4 and CD8 repertoires. This immuneACCESS table, as held by TCRdb, lists in-frame sequences with V and J called but not all clones. Of the missing ones, under half trace to an unresolved V gene in checked studies; the others have no known cause. D and trimming come from the DNA, and the V and J calls and clone size come from that table. The sample table records some 110,000 clones; around 53% of these occur just once. The top ten hold 9.5% to 15% of the sample.

The data were taken from a study of CD8+ T cells in alopecia areata listed by TCRdb under 2018. About the full investigation: Treated patients were enrolled in an open-label pilot trial of oral tofacitinib at 5 to 10 mg twice daily for moderate-to-severe alopecia areata. Tofacitinib was given for 6 to 18 months, followed by 6 months of follow-up off drug to assess delayed response and recurrence. The SALT score, which quantifies the percentage of affected scalp surface area, was used to measure disease severity in treated patients. The study used high-throughput TCRbeta sequencing to examine T cell clonal expansion in alopecia areata, in both the C3H/HeJ mouse model and human patients. Scalp tissue and sorted CD4+ and CD8+ peripheral blood T cells from patchy and totalis/universalis alopecia areata patients and from healthy controls were covered by human TCRbeta sequencing. Tofacitinib-treated patients had biopsies at baseline and at 4 and 24 weeks of treatment, with a later scalp biopsy in several patients. Clonality in the scalp was compared among normal scalp (n=4), patchy alopecia areata scalp (n=8), and alopecia totalis/universalis scalp (n=8). The RNA source kit depended on sample type: the PAXgene miRNA kit for fixed scalp, the miRNeasy kit for PBMCs, and the RNeasy kit for mouse skin. TCRbeta CDR3 regions were amplified by immunoSEQ multiplex PCR with 35 Vbeta forward and 13 Jbeta reverse primers. Results and caveats for the whole study, not just this receptor: Many expanded lesional clones persisted in scalp and blood during tofacitinib treatment, which may partly explain relapse after stopping treatment. Because the treated cohort was small and had just a single nonresponder, larger studies are needed to establish links between baseline CD8+ expansion and response. Tofacitinib significantly lowered scalp clonality and the number of expanded CD8+ clones among the top 100 scalp clones. Lesional scalp, especially in alopecia totalis/universalis, showed higher clonality and more expanded CD8+ clones than normal scalp, suggesting antigenic drive. Unlike mouse skin, where gammadelta T cells dominate, normal human skin contains resident alphabeta T cells that get sequenced too, which complicates analysis of the scalp TCR repertoire. TCR sequences shared between patients were less clear than in mice, possibly partly because of HLA diversity in the patient population.

CDR1 and CDR2, looked up from the germline V gene, are MGHRA and YSYEKL. V drops 2 bases and J drops 6 bases, leaving 11 bases in between. The CDR3 numbers 14 residues from cysteine through phenylalanine. Only CDR3 DNA is held: 42 bases, read in frame from base 1. The TCR comes from a human donor with alopecia areata. The rearrangement combines TRBV4-1 with TRBJ2-4, with no reliable assignment of the D segment. The starting material was CD8+ T cells sorted from blood, obtained at week 24, from a patient treated with tofacitinib. The sequenced DNA: TGCGCCAGCAGCCAAATAGACCCGGCAAACATTCAGTACTTC. It is translated as CASSQIDPANIQYF.